This TCR beta chain was identified during a study of metastatic and nonmetastatic thyroid tumors. Treatment of any kind had been given to no patient before thyroid surgery. As originally analysed: The study's classifier, a distant-metastasis tool for papillary thyroid cancer, was built using CDR3 differences across clinicopathological groups. TCRdb re-clonotyped the PCR reads via MiXCR. The V and J calls were determined by TCRdb, not by the authors. In the table there are 11,000 to 15,000 clones, approximately 30% of which are singletons. Germline CDR1 reads SGHTS; CDR2 reads YDEGEE. The CDR3 totals 14 residues. The V end was cut by 0 bases, the J end by 3 bases, with 7 bases between.

Material: tumor tissue. The rearrangement joins TRBV5-8 to TRBJ1-5; a possible D gene is TRBD1 (5 bases). This clonotype was sampled from a female donor with papillary thyroid cancer or a benign thyroid nodule (not recorded which). Some clones in this sample may be carry-over from other donors' samples. The CDR3 sequence: CASSLGGSNQPQHF. CDR3 DNA sequence: TGTGCCAGCAGCTTGGGGGGCTCCAATCAGCCCCAGCATTTT.